Presented here are 31 T cell receptor beta chains from one specimen sequenced in a study of blood T cells in healthy people across ages. Alongside a J-beta primer mix, a sample-barcoded 5' primer served in a second PCR lasting about 7 to 12 cycles. TCRdb processed the 5' RACE reads anew with MiXCR; each CDR3 protein has one entry. The sample has roughly 1.5 million distinct CDR3 sequences, approximately 39% seen once. The sequenced material came from blood. Receptor source: a woman aged 18-29 years in good health.

This chain uses TRBV29-1 with TRBJ1-2; D is possibly TRBD1 (5 bases). CDR1 and CDR2 from the germline V gene are SQVTM and ANQGSEA. V was pared by 6 bases and J by 0 bases, with 23 bases between. This CDR3 comprises 17 residues. In DNA, the CDR3 is TGCAGCGTCGGTCGGGGCGCCCGGCGCACGACTAACTATGGCTACACCTTC. This sequence encodes CSVGRGARRTTNYGYTF.

In its sample, this clonotype was seen many times. J is TRBJ2-7 and V is TRBV27; 10 bases map to TRBD2. V dropped 6 bases and J dropped 4; count of bases not matched to a gene: 6. Per the germline V gene, CDR1 is MNHEY and CDR2 is SMNVEV (reference sequence). This CDR3 is built from 14 residues. CDR3 nucleotides: TGTGCCAGCAGCTACCGGACTAGCGGTTACGAGCAGTACTTC. It translates to CASSYRTSGYEQYF.

The rearrangement links TRBV24-1 to TRBJ2-1; 11 nucleotides agree with TRBD2. The end of the DNA is better explained by TRBJ2-7, so the J call may be wrong. CDR3 length: 17 residues. The germline V gene has CDR1 KGHDR and CDR2 SFDVKD. CDR3 DNA sequence: TGTGCCACCAGTGATAGCAGGGGACTAGCGGCTAACAATGAGCAGTACTTC. Translated, it gives CATSDSRGLAANNEQYF.

The chain couples TRBV6-5 to TRBJ1-1; no definite D call. Trimming pared 0 bases from V and 1 base from J, leaving 9 bases between. CDR3 length: 15 amino acids. In germline, CDR1 is MNHEY, CDR2 SVGAGI. The CDR3 DNA is TGTGCCAGCAGTTACTCGAACCCGGGGAACACTGAAGCTTTCTTT. This translates into CASSYSNPGNTEAFF.

V usage is TRBV5-1 and J usage is TRBJ2-2, with a tentative D call TRBD1 (6 bases). V was clipped by 8 bases and J by 5 bases, with 19 bases between them. Germline loops: CDR1 SGHRS, CDR2 YFSETQ. The CDR3 runs 15 residues. The CDR3 region has the DNA TGCGCCAGTTCAGTCGGGACACTCGGGACCGGGGAGCTGTTTTTT. Protein product: CASSVGTLGTGELFF.

The table lists this clonotype with a few counts. This sequence joins TRBV14 and TRBJ2-7; 9 positions agree with TRBD2. Germline CDR1 reads SGHDN; CDR2 reads FVKESK. CDR3 length: 14 residues. Germline trimming cut 3 bases from V and 3 bases from J; bases unmatched to any gene: 3. The CDR3 sequence is CASSHSGRFYEQYF. As DNA, the CDR3 is TGTGCCAGCAGCCACAGCGGGAGGTTCTACGAGCAGTACTTC.

The chain recombines TRBV11-2 with TRBJ1-1; D unresolved. The germline V gene has CDR1 SGHAT and CDR2 FQNNGV. With 3 bases removed from V and 11 bases from J, the gap between germline ends came to 10 bases. CDR3 length: 11 amino acids. Here the CDR3 reads CASSLGYVAFF. In DNA, the CDR3 is TGTGCCAGCAGCTTGGGGTATGTGGCTTTCTTT. The full variable domain, with the rest looked up from reference TRBV11-2 and TRBJ1-1, is EAGVAQSPRYKIIEKRQSVAFWCNPISGHATLYWYQQILGQGPKLLIQFQNNGVVDDSQLPKDRFSAERLKGVDSTLKIQPAKLEDSAVYLCASSLGYVAFFGQGTRLTVV.

V gene TRBV28 combines with J gene TRBJ1-1; the match to TRBD1 covers 7 bases. The length of the CDR3 is 13 residues. V lost 8 bases, J lost 4 bases, and 7 bases stayed unmatched. Germline CDR1 is MDHEN and CDR2 is SYDVKM. In DNA, the CDR3 is TGTGCCAGCGAAAACAGGGGAGGCACTGAAGCTTTCTTT. It codes for CASENRGGTEAFF.

This clonotype was counted at least ten times. V usage is TRBV4-1 and J usage is TRBJ2-7, with TRBD1 matching over 10 bases. Germline trimming cut 2 bases from V and 3 bases from J; bases unmatched to any gene: 7. Germline V gene lookup returns CDR1 MGHRA and CDR2 YSYEKL. CDR3 length equals 16 residues. CDR3 region: CASSQFGQGGVYEQYF. As DNA, the CDR3 is TGCGCCAGCAGCCAATTTGGACAGGGGGGTGTCTACGAGCAGTACTTC.

This sequence joins TRBV28 and TRBJ2-1; 10 nucleotides match TRBD1. Germline-derived CDR1 and CDR2 are MDHEN and SYDVKM. Losses at the gene ends were 6 bases for V and 7 bases for J; bases not matched to a gene: 12. The CDR3 spans 16 residues. The CDR3 spells CASSSSGTGVRNEQFF. Written as DNA, the CDR3 is TGTGCCAGCAGCAGCTCGGGGACAGGGGTTAGGAATGAGCAGTTCTTC.

This clonotype was observed once. A far larger clone is a single base away, which makes a read error likely. This chain links TRBV6-6 with TRBJ2-7; D gene ambiguous. Per the germline V gene, CDR1 is MNHNY and CDR2 is SVGAGI (reference sequence). The CDR3 sequence is 13 residues long. The CDR3 reads CSSSYSGSYEQYF. CDR3 DNA sequence: TGTTCCAGCAGTTACTCTGGGTCTTACGAGCAGTACTTC.

The rearrangement joins TRBV5-6 to TRBJ1-5; 7 bases align to TRBD1. The junction had 9 bases not matched to a gene; V was cut back by 0 bases and J by 6 bases. There are 16 residues in the CDR3. Per germline, CDR1 SGHDT and CDR2 YYEEEE. The CDR3 loop is CASSLVTGERTQPQHF. Here the CDR3 DNA reads TGTGCCAGCAGCTTGGTCACAGGGGAGAGAACTCAGCCCCAGCATTTT. Variable domain in full (rest from reference TRBV5-6 and TRBJ1-5): DAGVTQSPTHLIKTRGQQVTLRCSPKSGHDTVSWYQQALGQGPQFIFQYYEEEERQRGNFPDRFSGHQFPNYSSELNVNALLLGDSALYLCASSLVTGERTQPQHFGDGTRLSIL.

This clonotype was detected a few times. V gene TRBV20-1 combines with J gene TRBJ2-3; 9 bases agree with TRBD2. This CDR3 spans 14 amino acids. Germline assignment: CDR1 DFQATT and CDR2 SNEGSKA (reference sequence). V trimming: 6 bases; J trimming: 2 bases; junction bases outside the gene matches: 6. In DNA, the CDR3 is TGCAGTGCACCGACTAGCGGAAACACAGATACGCAGTATTTT. Translating gives CSAPTSGNTDTQYF.

The chain employs TRBV4-1 and TRBJ2-3; TRBD2 aligns across 14 bases. V lost 4 bases to trimming and J lost 2 bases; unmatched junction nucleotides: 11. CDR1 is MGHRA and CDR2 is YSYEKL in the germline V gene. The CDR3 is 19 amino acids. Here the CDR3 reads CASSPLFGLAGGPTDTQYF. CDR3 in DNA: TGCGCCAGCAGCCCTCTCTTCGGACTAGCGGGGGGACCCACAGATACGCAGTATTTT.

The chain is built from TRBV9 and TRBJ2-3, with 15 nucleotides matching TRBD2. The J segment lost 10 bases and the V segment lost 4 bases, leaving 7 bases of the junction unmatched. Germline lookup yields CDR1 SGDLS and CDR2 YYNGEE. The CDR3 covers 15 residues. DNA for the CDR3: TGTGCCAGCAGCAGAGAAGGACTAGCGGGGGGGCCGCAGTATTTT. Its translation: CASSREGLAGGPQYF. The complete variable domain, with remaining parts taken from reference TRBV9 and TRBJ2-3, reads DSGVTQTPKHLITATGQRVTLRCSPRSGDLSVYWYQQSLDQGLQFLIQYYNGEERAKGNILERFSAQQFPDLHSELNLSSLELGDSALYFCASSREGLAGGPQYFGPGTRLTVL.

The rearrangement links TRBV4-1 to TRBJ2-7, with 7 positions matching TRBD1. V was pared by 3 bases and J by 3 bases, with 5 bases of the junction left unmatched. This CDR3 comprises 14 residues. From germline, CDR1 is MGHRA and CDR2 YSYEKL. CDR3: CASSQRTGNYEQYF. The CDR3 DNA follows: TGCGCCAGCAGCCAGAGGACAGGAAACTACGAGCAGTACTTC.

J is TRBJ2-4 and V is TRBV4-3; no definite D call. TRBJ2-7 explains the end of the DNA better; the J call may be wrong. The germline gives CDR1 LGHNA, CDR2 YSLEER. The CDR3 length is 16 residues. CDR3 region: CASSQVVPIAECEQYF. The CDR3 coding sequence is TGCGCCAGCAGCCAAGTGGTCCCCATAGCCGAGTGCGAGCAGTACTTC.

V usage is TRBV7-2 and J usage is TRBJ1-4; D is possibly TRBD1 (5 bases). The CDR3 extends over 13 amino acids. Trimming cost V 6 bases and J 5 bases, with 10 bases left between them. From germline, CDR1 is SGHTA and CDR2 FQGNSA. CDR3 in amino acids: CASRGRLNEKLFF. The CDR3 region has the DNA TGTGCCAGCAGGGGACGGTTAAATGAAAAACTGTTTTTT. Full variable domain (remainder filled in from reference TRBV7-2 and TRBJ1-4): GAGVSQSPSNKVTEKGKDVELRCDPISGHTALYWYRQSLGQGLEFLIYFQGNSAPDKSGLPSDRFSAERTGGSVSTLTIQRTQQEDSAVYLCASRGRLNEKLFFGSGTQLSVL.

The chain recombines TRBV7-6 with TRBJ2-7, with 9 positions matching TRBD1. The DNA end is a closer match to TRBJ2-5, so the J assignment may be wrong. Germline V gene data show CDR1 as SGHVS and CDR2 as FNYEAQ. The CDR3 extends over 16 amino acids. The CDR3 loop reads CASSLDATGGSETQYF. For the CDR3, the DNA is TGTGCCAGCAGCTTAGATGCGACAGGGGGTTCGGAGACCCAGTACTTC.

V usage is TRBV6-1 and J usage is TRBJ1-1; no clear D gene. V gave up 8 bases and J gave up 1 base, with 8 bases separating them. Germline V lookup: CDR1 MNHNS, CDR2 SASEGT. The CDR3 covers 12 residues. The CDR3 sequence is CASRSGNTEAFF. The DNA of the CDR3 is TGTGCCAGCCGGAGCGGGAACACTGAAGCTTTCTTT.

The chain combines TRBV28 with TRBJ1-2; perhaps TRBD1 as D (5 bases). There are 13 residues in the CDR3. From germline, CDR1 is MDHEN and CDR2 SYDVKM. V was pared by 6 bases and J by 7 bases, with 15 bases between. The CDR3 DNA sequence: TGTGCCAGCAGCCTCCGGGCAAGGGGTGGCTACACCTTC. Protein product: CASSLRARGGYTF.

This clonotype was recorded a few times. The chain employs TRBV7-6 and TRBJ1-4; D is ambiguous. Germline-derived CDR1 and CDR2 are SGHVS and FNYEAQ. The CDR3 runs 14 residues. Trimming stripped 5 bases from V and 0 bases from J, with 7 bases between. In DNA form, the CDR3 reads TGTGCCAGCAGCCTCAAGGCAACTAATGAAAAACTGTTTTTT. Its protein product is CASSLKATNEKLFF.

This clonotype was counted only a few times. The chain couples TRBV9 to TRBJ1-4; 8 bases align to TRBD1. Germline V CDR1 and CDR2: SGDLS, YYNGEE. CDR3 size: 14 residues. Trimming cost V 3 bases and J 7 bases; bases outside gene matches: 5. Here the CDR3 reads CASSADRVGEKLFF. CDR3 in DNA: TGTGCCAGCAGCGCGGACAGGGTTGGTGAAAAACTGTTTTTT.

This clonotype was counted between two and nine times. The rearrangement uses TRBV15 and TRBJ2-3; 8 nucleotides line up with TRBD1. Germline CDR1 LNHNV, CDR2 YYDKDF (reference sequence). Unmatched junction bases numbered 6, after V lost 5 bases and J lost 2 bases. This CDR3 has 15 amino acids. The DNA for the CDR3 is TGTGCCACCAGCGGGGGACAGGACTACACAGATACGCAGTATTTT. This translates into CATSGGQDYTDTQYF.

In its sample, this clonotype was seen a few times. The chain's CDR3 is CASSGTYYEQYF. In DNA form, the CDR3 reads TGCGCCAGCTCCGGAACTTACTACGAGCAGTACTTC. J is TRBJ2-7 and V is TRBV5-1; no definite D call. Trimming shortened V by 7 bases and J by 3 bases, and 11 bases separated the two germline ends. Germline V lookup: CDR1 SGHRS, CDR2 YFSETQ. This CDR3 contains 12 residues.

A single count supports this clonotype. The gene calls are TRBV7-2 and TRBJ1-1; 11 bases agree with TRBD1. V lost 0 bases to trimming and J lost 1 base; unmatched junction nucleotides: 4. This CDR3 has 17 residues. CDR1 and CDR2 (germline): SGHTA, FQGNSA. CDR3 residues: CASSLAWTGGPNTEAFF. CDR3 nucleotides: TGTGCCAGCAGCTTAGCTTGGACAGGGGGCCCGAACACTGAAGCTTTCTTT. The full variable domain, with the rest looked up from reference TRBV7-2 and TRBJ1-1, is GAGVSQSPSNKVTEKGKDVELRCDPISGHTALYWYRQSLGQGLEFLIYFQGNSAPDKSGLPSDRFSAERTGGSVSTLTIQRTQQEDSAVYLCASSLAWTGGPNTEAFFGQGTRLTVV.

In its sample, this clonotype was seen a few times. The chain combines TRBV29-1 with TRBJ1-1, with 9 bases aligning to TRBD1. Trimming at V came to 5 bases and at J to 7 bases, leaving 8 bases not matched to a gene. This CDR3 has 13 amino acids. Germline CDR1 reads SQVTM; CDR2 reads ANQGSEA. CDR3 nucleotides: TGCAGCGTTTCAGGACAGGGGACGATTGAAGCTTTCTTT. This gives the protein CSVSGQGTIEAFF.

The chain employs TRBV13 and TRBJ2-7, with 7 bases that match TRBD1. V lost 5 bases, J lost 2 bases, and 12 bases stayed unmatched. The CDR3 contains 16 residues. Per the germline V gene, CDR1 is PRHDT and CDR2 is FYEKMQ (reference sequence). Here the CDR3 DNA reads TGTGCCAGCAGCCTCCGGGACAGCGTACCCACCTACGAGCAGTACTTC. Its protein is CASSLRDSVPTYEQYF.

V is TRBV6-2 or TRBV6-3 and J is TRBJ1-5; no reliable D call. Looked up from germline, CDR1 is MNHEY and CDR2 is SVGEGT. The CDR3 totals 15 residues. V was clipped by 7 bases and J by 0 bases, with 13 bases between them. The CDR3 bases are TGTGCCAGCACCTCGGACGGATATAGCAATCAGCCCCAGCATTTT. Protein product: CASTSDGYSNQPQHF.

This clonotype showed up just a few times. V usage is TRBV25-1 and J usage is TRBJ2-5; possible D gene TRBD2, 6 bases. The J call is uncertain, as TRBJ2-7 better fits the DNA end. The CDR3 totals 15 residues. Germline V gene lookup returns CDR1 MGHDK and CDR2 SYGVNS. The CDR3 DNA reads TGTGCCAGCAGTGAGTGGAGGGTTGGTAACAACGAGCAGTACTTC. It translates to CASSEWRVGNNEQYF.

This rearrangement joins TRBV20-1 to TRBJ2-1; D remains ambiguous. V was shortened by 8 bases and J by 8 bases, with 16 bases between the two germline ends. The CDR3 extends over 12 amino acids. Germline V gene sequence: CDR1 DFQATT, CDR2 SNEGSKA (reference sequence). CDR3 sequence (DNA): TGCAGTACTACCCAGCTAAGGGATGAGCAGTTCTTC. As protein: CSTTQLRDEQFF.